This T cell receptor beta chain was sequenced for a study of CD8 T cells in ankylosing spondylitis. Points from the study as a whole: According to the report, clones linked to the disease were significantly enriched in matched synovial fluid samples taken from ankylosing spondylitis patients. Disease-linked clones had a CD8+ phenotype and relatively low frequency in peripheral blood.

Making use of molecular barcodes, quantitative 5'-RACE generated TCR beta libraries. MiXCR, applied by TCRdb to the 5' RACE reads, yields one record per CDR3 protein. The table has approximately 210,000 distinct CDR3 sequences, about 13% seen once; the top ten hold about 15%. V dropped 6 bases and J dropped 3 bases, with 14 bases sitting between them. The V gene's germline CDR1 is MNHNS and CDR2 SASEGT. The CDR3 totals 14 residues. In the case of this clonotype: The antigen is unknown.

Sequencing was done on a sample of blood, either unsorted or a sorted T cell fraction (not recorded which). This chain uses TRBV6-1 with TRBJ1-1; the D gene is possibly TRBD1 (5 bases). The receptor was derived from a male donor with ankylosing spondylitis or in good health (not recorded which). The CDR3 region has the DNA TGTGCCAGCAGGTTGGGGCAGGGAGACACTGAAGCTTTCTTT. Its protein is CASRLGQGDTEAFF.